This TCR beta chain was identified in a study of CD8 T cells in ankylosing spondylitis. Study-level results: A subset of motif variants has previously been described in the synovial fluid and blood of reactive arthritis. Clones linked to disease were reported to show significant enrichment in matched ankylosing spondylitis synovial fluid.

In germline, CDR1 is SGHAT, CDR2 FQNNGV. The ends lost 3 bases at V and 4 bases at J; junction bases unmatched: 11. This CDR3 has 18 amino acids. Scientists made TCR beta libraries using quantitative 5'-RACE with molecular barcodes. TCRdb re-called the 5' RACE reads with MiXCR, one entry per CDR3 protein. In the table there are 25,000 to 35,000 distinct CDR3 sequences, more than 5.5% of which are singletons. This clonotype has a count of ten or more. Its specificity is not known. This sequence was found in a male donor with ankylosing spondylitis or in good health (not recorded which). V and J are TRBV11-2 and TRBJ2-3; TRBD2 aligns across 12 bases. The sequenced material came from blood, either unsorted or a sorted T cell fraction (not recorded which). CDR3 protein: CASSFMAWTSGVPDTQYF. The CDR3 DNA is TGTGCCAGCAGCTTTATGGCCTGGACTAGCGGGGTTCCAGATACGCAGTATTTT. Based on the CDR3 plus reference TRBV11-2 and TRBJ2-3, the full variable domain is EAGVAQSPRYKIIEKRQSVAFWCNPISGHATLYWYQQILGQGPKLLIQFQNNGVVDDSQLPKDRFSAERLKGVDSTLKIQPAKLEDSAVYLCASSFMAWTSGVPDTQYFGPGTRLTVL.